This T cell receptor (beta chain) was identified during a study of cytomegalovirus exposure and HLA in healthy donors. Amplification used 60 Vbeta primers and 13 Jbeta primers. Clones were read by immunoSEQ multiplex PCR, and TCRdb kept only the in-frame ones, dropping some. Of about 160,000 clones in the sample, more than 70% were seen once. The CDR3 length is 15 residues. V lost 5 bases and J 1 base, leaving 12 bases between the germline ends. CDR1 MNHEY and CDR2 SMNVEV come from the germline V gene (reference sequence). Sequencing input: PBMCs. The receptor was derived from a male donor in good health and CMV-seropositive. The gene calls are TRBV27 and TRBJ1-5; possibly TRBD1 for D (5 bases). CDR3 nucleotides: TGTGCCAGCAGTACACATGCAGGGAGCAATCAGCCCCAGCATTTT. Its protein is CASSTHAGSNQPQHF.